The entry below describes one TCR beta chain. What this receptor recognizes is not known. Within one base of it there is no much larger clone, and no base qualities were kept. Systemically healthy Caucasian individuals from Russia, 35 to 50 in total and aged 6 to 90 years, were included as donors. Approximately 9.3 milliliters of peripheral blood were collected from each donor into EDTA-treated Vacutainer tubes. PBMCs were isolated by Ficoll-Paque density-gradient centrifugation, with at least 7 million obtained per sample. Total RNA, at least 6 micrograms per sample, was extracted from PBMCs with Trizol reagent. For every donor, flow cytometry on a PBMC aliquot measured the percentage of naive CD45RAhigh/CD27high T cells. The data derive from a study of blood T cells in healthy people across ages (dated by TCRdb to 2013 to 2016). As for the study more broadly: In model experiments, template switching captured about one uniquely barcoded TCR beta cDNA molecule for every two T cells. Using deep sequencing normalized with unique cDNA molecular identifiers, the study measured how TCR beta repertoire diversity changes with age. Four age groups were formed from the donors: young (average about 17 years), middle-aged (around 39), aged (approximately 60) and long-lived (about 80). To avoid experimental bias, donors of different ages were randomly spread across the sequencing lanes. Two additional independent replicas of 1 million unique cDNA reads from the same blood draw were analyzed for two donors (one aged 18 to 29 and one aged 80 or older). Study-wide findings and limitations: Bulk unsorted PBMC profiling prevented conclusive comparison of naive and antigen-experienced compartments. The CMV infection status of donors was not known, potentially confounding age-related changes in expanded clonotypes. Estimates of total diversity from one million sequenced T cells were regarded as lower bounds and underestimates. Compared with the aged group, the long-lived group had more naive CD4+ T cells, fewer expanded clones and increased TCR diversity, a pattern suggesting age selection. A strong correlation was found between observed TCR beta diversity and the percentage of naive T cells measured by flow cytometry. Observed TCR beta diversity per million T cells fell roughly linearly with age, and a significant reduction was already apparent by age approximately 40.

Libraries were constructed by 5' RACE. A second PCR of roughly 6 to 12 cycles was run with a J-beta primer mix and a sample-barcoded 5' primer. A template-switch 5' adaptor carrying 12 random nucleotides introduced a unique molecular identifier onto each TCR beta cDNA molecule. At least 2.5 million CDR3-containing paired-end reads were obtained from each sample. All of the RNA was converted into first-strand cDNA using the Mint cDNA synthesis kit, with a TRBC-specific oligonucleotide serving as the primer. After uracil-DNA glycosylase treatment, a first 18-cycle PCR used universal primers M1SS and BC2_uni_R on all cDNA. Per the authors' processing: Normalization of each sample was performed by random selection of 1 million high-quality reads, each carrying a distinct molecular identifier. Instead of being binned into consensus sequences, reads that shared molecular identifiers were thrown out. MiTCR, with a Q25 quality threshold and the strictest error-elimination algorithm, was used for CDR3 identification, clonotype clustering and error correction. A nonparametric unseen species model with Euler transformation was used to estimate a lower bound on total TCR beta diversity. TCRdb reanalyzed the raw reads on its own, using fastp at Q25 for trimming and MiXCR for clone calling, and kept in-frame beta chains. A single entry per CDR3 protein holds the most common genes and DNA from its merged rows. The V and J calls follow TCRdb's processing rather than the paper's. Here the sample has around 1,800,000 distinct CDR3 sequences; more than 35% occur a single time. The ten biggest clones cover 23% of the sample.

CDR3 length: 16 amino acids, cysteine to phenylalanine. Of all the DNA, just the CDR3 is kept, 48 bases in frame from base 1. V is cut by 1 base and J by 7 bases, and the space between the germline ends is 19 bases. As encoded in the germline V gene, CDR1 is LGHNA while CDR2 is YSLEER. The receptor chain draws on TRBV4-3 and TRBJ1-2; the D segment could be TRBD1, given 5 matching bases. This TCR was recovered from a human donor in good health. Sequencing input: blood. The DNA sequence is given as TGCGCCAGCAGCCAAGTTGGGGGAGAACTATCAGGTGGCTACACCTTC. Translated, it gives CASSQVGGELSGGYTF.